The 13 T cell receptor beta chains below come from one sample, sequenced in a study of T cells in Graves' hyperthyroidism and ophthalmopathy. Amplification of TCR beta CDR3 regions was performed using RNA transcripts as template. The primer set for the first-round RT-PCR of the TCR CDR3 was HTBI. One entry per CDR3 protein, called by TCRdb with MiXCR from the multiplex PCR reads. The data show 300,000 to 450,000 distinct CDR3 sequences, with roughly 20% seen just once and around a sixth held by the top ten. Specimen: blood. These receptor sequences come from a middle-aged woman with Graves' ophthalmopathy.

The V call is TRBV6-1, the J call TRBJ2-2; D not certain. CDR1 is MNHNS and CDR2 is SASEGT in the germline V gene. There are 14 residues in the CDR3. Deletions cut 8 bases from V and 3 bases from J, with 13 bases between. This CDR3 is CASGKRSYTGELFF. CDR3 DNA: TGTGCCAGCGGTAAGAGGTCCTACACCGGGGAGCTGTTTTTT.

This clonotype was picked up many times. The rearrangement uses TRBV4-1 and TRBJ2-7; the match to TRBD2 covers 7 bases. V lost 3 bases and J lost 3; bases outside the gene matches: 11. The CDR3 covers 16 residues. The germline gives CDR1 MGHRA, CDR2 YSYEKL. The CDR3 coding sequence is TGCGCCAGCAGCCATCAATTGACAGCGGGGCGCTACGAGCAGTACTTC. It codes for CASSHQLTAGRYEQYF.

This clonotype appeared many times. The chain joins TRBV12-3 or TRBV12-4 to TRBJ2-2; D remains unclear. The CDR3 runs 14 residues. V was trimmed by 8 bases and J by 1 base, leaving 11 bases between them. CDR3 nucleotides: TGTGCCAGCCGATTCACCTTGAACACCGGGGAGCTGTTTTTT. The encoded protein is CASRFTLNTGELFF.

The table lists this clonotype with many counts. The chain has TRBV6-5 and TRBJ2-7; D uncertain. The CDR3 extends over 15 amino acids. Trimming removed 0 bases from V and 3 bases from J, with 12 bases in between. The germline V gene has CDR1 MNHEY and CDR2 SVGAGI. Here the CDR3 reads CASSYSIGQNYEQYF. The CDR3 nucleotides read TGTGCCAGCAGTTACTCGATCGGGCAGAACTACGAGCAGTACTTC.

Many counts were recorded for this clonotype. The rearrangement links TRBV6-1 to TRBJ2-7, with D maybe TRBD1 (5 bases). This CDR3 is built from 15 residues. Deletions cut 2 bases from V and 3 bases from J, with 14 bases between. The V gene's germline CDR1 is MNHNS and CDR2 SASEGT. CDR3 coding DNA: TGTGCCAGCAGTGAACAGGCAGGGTTCGGCTACGAGCAGTACTTC. It yields the protein CASSEQAGFGYEQYF.

This clonotype was seen many times. The chain is built from TRBV28 and TRBJ2-5, with TRBD2 as a possible D gene (6 bases). The CDR3 extends over 14 amino acids. Between the trimmed V and J ends, which lost 11 bases and 5 bases, there was a span of 21 bases. Germline V CDR1 and CDR2: MDHEN, SYDVKM. CDR3 amino acids: CAGSLGGAGETQYF. The CDR3, as DNA: TGTGCCGGCTCCTTGGGCGGGGCGGGGGAGACCCAGTACTTC.

In the case of this clonotype: A single base separates this from a much larger clone, so it may be a read error. The chain carries TRBV28 and TRBJ1-5, with D hard to call. The CDR3 has 16 residues. From germline, CDR1 is MDHEN and CDR2 SYDVKM. The CDR3 DNA sequence: TGTGCCAGCAGTTTGAACCCCATGAATAGCAGTCAGCCCCAGCATTTT. Its protein is CASSLNPMNSSQPQHF.

This clonotype counts as medium-sized (0.01 to 0.1%). The chain has TRBV27 and TRBJ2-5, with 7 bases lining up with TRBD1. This CDR3 comprises 14 residues. Germline CDR1 MNHEY, CDR2 SMNVEV (reference sequence). The V and J ends lost 2 bases and 5 bases, in that order; junction bases with no gene match: 5. As DNA, the CDR3 is TGTGCCAGCAGTTTAGACAGGGAAACGGAGACCCAGTACTTC. Its translation is CASSLDRETETQYF.

This clonotype was found many times. The chain recombines TRBV20-1 with TRBJ2-5; the D gene is possibly TRBD1 (6 bases). With 6 bases removed from V and 9 bases from J, the gap between germline ends came to 17 bases. This CDR3 region has 12 residues. Germline V gene sequence: CDR1 DFQATT, CDR2 SNEGSKA (reference sequence). CDR3: CSARTQGFPQYF. CDR3 coding DNA: TGCAGTGCAAGGACACAGGGCTTTCCCCAGTACTTC.

Many counts were recorded for this clonotype. The rearrangement joins TRBV2 to TRBJ2-4; tentatively, D is TRBD2 (7 bases). This CDR3 comprises 15 residues. The germline gives CDR1 SNHLY, CDR2 FYNNEI. V gave up 4 bases and J gave up 1 base, with 11 bases separating them. The DNA for the CDR3 is TGTGCCAGCAGTGGGGGGGGCTTGGCCAAAAACATTCAGTACTTC. This sequence encodes CASSGGGLAKNIQYF.

Ten or more counts support this clonotype. The chain joins TRBV13 to TRBJ1-2; perhaps TRBD1 as D (5 bases). Germline lookup yields CDR1 PRHDT and CDR2 FYEKMQ (reference sequence). V was clipped by 0 bases and J by 3 bases, with 14 bases between them. The CDR3 contains 16 residues. The CDR3 loop is CASSLGLGPTHYGYTF. As DNA, the CDR3 is TGTGCCAGCAGCTTAGGCCTGGGACCGACCCACTATGGCTACACCTTC.

J is TRBJ1-1 and V is TRBV7-2; D is perhaps TRBD1 (6 bases). The CDR3 contains 15 residues. CDR1 is SGHTA and CDR2 is FQGNSA in the germline V gene. Trimming shortened V by 5 bases and J by 8 bases, and 21 bases separated the two germline ends. In nucleotides, the CDR3 is TGTGCCAGCAGCCCAGGGGTAACAGGCGCTACCGAAGCTTTCTTT. Translating it yields CASSPGVTGATEAFF.

The rearrangement uses TRBV20-1 and TRBJ1-2; 7 positions agree with TRBD1. The CDR3 is 13 amino acids. Germline V CDR1 and CDR2: DFQATT, SNEGSKA (reference sequence). J gave up 4 bases and V 5 bases, and 7 bases lay outside the gene matches. The chain's CDR3 is CSARQGLVYGYTF. Here the CDR3 DNA reads TGCAGTGCTCGACAGGGTCTTGTCTATGGCTACACCTTC.